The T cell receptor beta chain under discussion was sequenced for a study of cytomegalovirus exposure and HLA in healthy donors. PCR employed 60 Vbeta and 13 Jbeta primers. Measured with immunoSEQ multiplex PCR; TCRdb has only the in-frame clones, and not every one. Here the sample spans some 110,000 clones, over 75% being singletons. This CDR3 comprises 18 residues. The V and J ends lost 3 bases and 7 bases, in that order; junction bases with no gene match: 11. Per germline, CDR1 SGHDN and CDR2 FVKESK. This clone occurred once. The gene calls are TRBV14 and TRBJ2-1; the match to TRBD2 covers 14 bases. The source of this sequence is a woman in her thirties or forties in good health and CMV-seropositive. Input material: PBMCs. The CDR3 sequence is CASSHLGTSGSPKNEQFF. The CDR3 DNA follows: TGTGCCAGCAGCCACCTAGGGACTAGCGGGAGCCCGAAAAATGAGCAGTTCTTC.